The entry below gives a single TCR beta chain sequence along with its context. V gave up 6 bases and J gave up 4 bases; unmatched junction bases: 6. CDR3 length: 15 amino acids. Germline V gives CDR1 MNHEY, CDR2 SVGAGI. The sample belongs to a study of blood T cell repertoires in COVID-19. In the study overall: Spain, Italy and the United States supplied samples that represented acute and convalescent COVID-19. Nucleic acid was either cDNA or gDNA, and it came from T cells, B-cell-depleted T cells, or PBMCs.

Original processing notes: Amplifying reference gene primers gave estimates of nucleated cell counts. Using immunoSEQ multiplex PCR, the repertoire was profiled, and TCRdb retains in-frame clones only, with some absent. V and J calls and clone size follow that table, whereas D and trimming were derived from the DNA. The sample gives 100,000 to 150,000 clones, 70% to 80% of which show up once; around 37% is in the top ten. The gene calls are TRBV6-5 and TRBJ2-1; 10 bases are shared with TRBD2. The TCR originated in a man aged 35 to 55 with active or convalescent COVID-19. Specimen: peripheral blood. This CDR3 is CASSALAGAYNEQFF. The CDR3 DNA reads TGTGCCAGCAGCGCCCTAGCGGGAGCATACAATGAGCAGTTCTTC.